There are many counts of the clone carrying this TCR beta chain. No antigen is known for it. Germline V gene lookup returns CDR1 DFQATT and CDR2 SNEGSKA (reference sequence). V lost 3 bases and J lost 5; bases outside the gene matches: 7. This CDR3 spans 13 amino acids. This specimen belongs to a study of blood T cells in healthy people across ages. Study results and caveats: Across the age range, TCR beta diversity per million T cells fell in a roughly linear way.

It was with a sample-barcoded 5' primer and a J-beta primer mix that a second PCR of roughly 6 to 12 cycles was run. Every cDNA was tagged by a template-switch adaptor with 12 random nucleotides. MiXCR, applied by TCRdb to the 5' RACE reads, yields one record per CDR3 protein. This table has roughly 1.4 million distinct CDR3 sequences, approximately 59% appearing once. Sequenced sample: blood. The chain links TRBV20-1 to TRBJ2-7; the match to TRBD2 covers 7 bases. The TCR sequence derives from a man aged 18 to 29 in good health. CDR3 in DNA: TGCAGTGCTAGTGGGCGGGAGTACCACGAGCAGTACTTC. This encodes CSASGREYHEQYF.